A selection of T cell receptor beta chains follows, all from one sample in a study of blood T cells in healthy people across ages. Via MiXCR, TCRdb re-called the 5' RACE reads, giving one row per CDR3 protein. The data show 900,000 to 950,000 distinct CDR3 sequences, 25% to 30% seen once. These records were also assigned to another study, of T cells of mothers and their children.

The sample was blood. These receptor sequences come from a woman in her 40s in good health. The CDR3 runs from the conserved cysteine through the conserved F or W. Each record gives: J gene, CDR3 length, D gene, V gene, clone size, CDR3 protein, CDR3 DNA. The D gene is left open where the match is weak. Clone size appears in some rows only: once, few, many, or a class for an expanded clone.

>TRBJ2-1|17|NA|TRBV12-3/TRBV12-4|NA
CASTRYKWGGDDNEQFF
TGTGCCAGCACCCGTTATAAGTGGGGGGGCGATGATAATGAGCAGTTCTTC
>TRBJ2-3|17|NA|TRBV12-3/TRBV12-4|many
CASTPVSGGGHTDTQYF
TGTGCCAGCACCCCCGTTAGTGGTGGGGGACACACAGATACGCAGTATTTT
>TRBJ2-1|15|TRBD1|TRBV28|NA
CASNLGDRGLNEQFF
TGTGCCAGCAATTTGGGGGACAGGGGCCTCAATGAGCAGTTCTTC
>TRBJ1-2|13|NA|TRBV29-1|NA
CSVDTRLNYGYTF
TGCAGCGTTGATACCCGTCTTAACTATGGCTACACCTTC
>TRBJ2-7|16|TRBD1|TRBV6-1|many
CASSAPTTGGTYEQYF
TGTGCCAGCAGTGCTCCTACGACAGGGGGAACCTACGAGCAGTACTTC
>TRBJ1-1|13|NA|TRBV7-2|NA
CTSTPGGSTEAFF
TGTACCAGCACCCCTGGGGGCAGCACTGAAGCTTTCTTT
>TRBJ1-6|15|NA|TRBV3-1|few
CASSHPRDNNSPLHF
TGTGCCAGCAGCCATCCCCGGGACAATAATTCACCCCTCCACTTT
>TRBJ2-6|16|NA|TRBV5-1|NA
CASSSPSPSGANVLTF
TGCGCCAGCAGCTCCCCTTCGCCCTCTGGGGCCAACGTCCTGACTTTC
>TRBJ1-2|12|NA|TRBV29-1|many
CSVSRQVYGYTF
TGCAGCGTCTCTAGACAGGTTTATGGCTACACCTTC
>TRBJ2-7|16|TRBD1|TRBV5-1|few
CASSLGFETGVYEQYF
TGCGCCAGCAGCTTGGGTTTCGAGACAGGGGTCTACGAGCAGTACTTC
>TRBJ1-2|16|NA|TRBV7-8|once
CASSPTAGDLNYGHTF
TGTGCCAGCAGCCCCACGGCGGGGGACCTTAACTATGGCCACACCTTC
>TRBJ2-4|14|TRBD1|TRBV28|NA
CASRATGTGFEQYF
TGTGCCAGCAGGGCCACCGGGACAGGCTTTGAGCAGTACTTC
>TRBJ1-5|13|NA|TRBV6-1|NA
CASSEFRDQPQHF
TGTGCCAGCAGTGAATTTCGGGACCAGCCCCAGCATTTT
>TRBJ1-2|12|NA|TRBV20-1|many
CSAEGRRDGYTF
TGCAGTGCTGAGGGGCGGAGGGATGGCTACACCTTC
>TRBJ2-4|15|NA|TRBV6-6|NA
CASSYSGGLYNEQYF
TGTGCCAGCAGTTACTCGGGCGGTCTTTACAATGAGCAGTACTTC
>TRBJ2-7|15|NA|TRBV2|many
CASSVSPRGYGEQYF
TGTGCCAGCAGTGTATCCCCCAGGGGCTACGGCGAGCAGTACTTC
>TRBJ2-7|12|NA|TRBV7-9|many
CASSSPGLEQYF
TGTGCCAGCAGCTCACCCGGACTAGAGCAGTACTTC
>TRBJ1-2|17|TRBD1|TRBV19|NA
CASSSTGTGFIVYGYTF
TGTGCCAGTAGTAGTACCGGGACAGGGTTTATCGTCTATGGCTACACCTTC
>TRBJ2-3|16|TRBD1|TRBV3-1|few
CASSQETGRPTDTQYF
TGTGCCAGCAGCCAAGAGACAGGGCGACCCACAGATACGCAGTATTTT
>TRBJ2-5|18|TRBD2|TRBV7-2|many
CASSFGLLAGVAAETQYF
TGTGCCAGCAGCTTCGGTCTGCTAGCGGGCGTAGCGGCAGAGACCCAGTACTTC
>TRBJ2-7|13|TRBD1|TRBV6-5|NA
CASRWDRMGEQYF
TGTGCCAGCAGATGGGACAGGATGGGCGAGCAGTACTTC
>TRBJ2-7|14|TRBD1|TRBV20-1|many
CSASLGTGSYEQYF
TGCAGTGCTTCCTTAGGGACAGGGTCCTACGAGCAGTACTTC
>TRBJ2-5|17|NA|TRBV5-6|few
CASSGLGLREEKETQYF
TGTGCCAGCAGCGGACTCGGTTTGCGAGAGGAGAAGGAGACCCAGTACTTC
>TRBJ1-1|16|NA|TRBV6-5|NA
CASSLYSPAVNTEAFF
TGTGCCAGCAGTCTATACTCCCCAGCGGTGAACACTGAAGCTTTCTTT
>TRBJ1-4|15|NA|TRBV5-1|NA
CASSLGGLRNEKLFF
TGCGCCAGCAGCTTGGGGGGGCTGAGAAATGAAAAACTGTTTTTT
>TRBJ2-7|15|TRBD2|TRBV6-1|few
CASSQEAGGAYEQYF
TGTGCCAGCAGTCAGGAAGCGGGGGGCGCGTACGAGCAGTACTTC
>TRBJ2-4|16|TRBD1|TRBV28|many
CASSLGTALAKNIQYF
TGTGCCAGCAGTTTAGGGACAGCGTTAGCCAAAAACATTCAGTACTTC
>TRBJ2-5|14|TRBD2|TRBV3-1|NA
CAGSLGTSEETQYF
TGTGCCGGCAGCCTGGGGACTAGCGAAGAGACCCAGTACTTC
>TRBJ1-4|16|NA|TRBV29-1|NA
CSVVRIVGETNEKLFF
TGCAGCGTTGTGCGTATCGTGGGGGAAACTAATGAAAAACTGTTTTTT
>TRBJ2-4|18|NA|TRBV7-8|NA
CASSLGHRQGLAKNIQYF
TGTGCCAGTAGCTTAGGACACAGGCAGGGGCTAGCCAAAAACATTCAGTACTTC
>TRBJ2-7|14|TRBD2|TRBV6-6|many
CASSNSGGAYEQYF
TGTGCCAGCAGTAATAGCGGGGGCGCGTACGAGCAGTACTTC
>TRBJ2-2|16|TRBD1|TRBV18|NA
CAGSPGQASNTGEPFF
TGTGCCGGCTCTCCTGGACAGGCGTCGAACACCGGGGAGCCGTTTTTT
>TRBJ1-5|16|NA|TRBV5-4|NA
CASSGIHRDSNQPQHF
TGTGCCAGCAGCGGAATTCACAGGGATAGCAATCAGCCCCAGCATTTT